This T cell receptor beta chain is from a study of T-cell memory formation after mild COVID-19 (dated by TCRdb to the early 2020s). With regard to the full study: Most TCR sequence clusters were specific to one of the two donors. Longitudinal TCRalpha and TCRbeta repertoire sequencing tracked T-cell clones expanding and contracting after mild COVID-19 in two donors. The cohort was made up of two young adult volunteers, one female and one male, who were previously healthy.

PBMCs were isolated by Ficoll-Paque density gradient centrifugation. Results the study describes overall, beyond this receptor: The detection of some responding clones in pre-infection memory suggests that pre-existing cross-reactive memory T cells joined the SARS-CoV-2 response. From day 15 to 85, contracting clones showed balanced CD4/CD8 phenotypes, whereas a second wave of clones that expanded from day 15 to 37 leaned towards CD4+. SARS-CoV-2 specificity of the second-wave clones peaking on day 37 was not confirmed. Contracting CD4+ clones turned up mainly in the CM and EM memory subsets, whereas EMRA was where CD8+ clones were enriched. The study covered only two mild cases, and larger cohorts including severe cases with pre-infection samples were considered necessary.

The instrument given in TCRdb is Illumina NovaSeq 6000. Using 5'RACE with constant-segment primers, TCRalpha and TCRbeta cDNA libraries were constructed, with sample barcodes and unique molecular identifiers added in the process. RNA was extracted from every sample with Trizol reagent. Amplification of the libraries took two PCR steps, and the second step added a second sample barcode plus Illumina TruSeq adapters. Libraries were sequenced on an Illumina NovaSeq with 2 x 150 bp paired-end reads. As for the authors' bioinformatics: The reads were demultiplexed and collapsed into UMI-guided consensus sequences using migec v1.2.7. Using mixcr v2.1.11, the UMI consensuses were aligned to TRA and TRB V and J templates and assembled into clonotypes. A clonotype was counted as expanded or contracted only if both edgeR and NoisET called the change significant, with noise models trained on biological replicates. edgeR calls used a false discovery rate-adjusted p below 0.01 and a log2 fold-change threshold of 1. PCA with hierarchical clustering of max-normalized trajectories of the 1000 most abundant clonotypes was used as exploratory dynamics analysis. Separately sequenced CD4+ and CD8+ repertoires were used to assign the CD4 or CD8 phenotype of responding clones. TCRdb passed the public sequencing reads through fastp at Q25 and MiXCR, retaining productive beta sequences. For every CDR3 protein sequence, its rows merge into one entry that carries the most common genes and DNA. Here the V and J calls rest on TCRdb's processing, not on the authors' analysis. The sample profile shows over 300,000 distinct CDR3 sequences; under 25% of them were found once. The ten biggest clones cover around a fifth of the sample.

A word on this clonotype: Its antigen is unknown. Within one base of it there is no much larger clone, and no base qualities were kept.

Reading the germline V gene gives CDR1 KGHDR and CDR2 SFDVKD. Trimming leaves V shorter by 3 bases and J shorter by 0 bases, with the junction holding 9 bases beyond the gene matches. From its cysteine to its phenylalanine, the CDR3 spans 17 amino acids. The read is trimmed to its CDR3 DNA, 51 bases read in frame from base 1. The V and J segments used are TRBV24-1 and TRBJ2-5; 7 middle bases align to TRBD1. Sequencing used PBMCs or a T cell subset sorted from them (not recorded which). This sequence originates from a man between 18 and 29 years old who had mild COVID-19 (a few samples of this study predate the infection). The sample titles of this study are shuffled in the database, so cell type and time point are left out; the donor was told from shared clones. This receptor has the CDR3 CATSDAPPTGDQETQYF. The nucleotides are TGTGCCACCAGTGATGCCCCCCCTACAGGGGACCAAGAGACCCAGTACTTC.